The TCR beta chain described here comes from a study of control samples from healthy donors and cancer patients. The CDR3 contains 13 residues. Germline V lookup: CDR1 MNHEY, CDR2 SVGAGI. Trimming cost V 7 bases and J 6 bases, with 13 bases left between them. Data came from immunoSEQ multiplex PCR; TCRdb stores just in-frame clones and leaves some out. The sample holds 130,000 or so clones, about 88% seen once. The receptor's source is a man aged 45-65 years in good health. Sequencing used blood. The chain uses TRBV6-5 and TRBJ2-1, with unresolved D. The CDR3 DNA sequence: TGTGCCAGCACTGCCTCCTTCAGCAATGAGCAGTTCTTC. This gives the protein CASTASFSNEQFF.